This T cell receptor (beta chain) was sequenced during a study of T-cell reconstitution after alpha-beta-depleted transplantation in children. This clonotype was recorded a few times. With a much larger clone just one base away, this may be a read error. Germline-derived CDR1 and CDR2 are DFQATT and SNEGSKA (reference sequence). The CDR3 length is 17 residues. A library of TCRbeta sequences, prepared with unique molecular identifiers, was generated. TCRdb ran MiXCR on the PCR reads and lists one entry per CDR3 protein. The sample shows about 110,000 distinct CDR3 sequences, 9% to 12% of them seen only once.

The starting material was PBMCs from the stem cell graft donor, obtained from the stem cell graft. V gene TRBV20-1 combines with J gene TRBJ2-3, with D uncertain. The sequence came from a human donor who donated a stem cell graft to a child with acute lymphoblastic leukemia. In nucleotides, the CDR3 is TGCTGTGCTAGAGAGATGGGTTGGTTGGGGAGCACAGATACGCAGTATTTT. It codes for CCAREMGWLGSTDTQYF.